This TCR beta chain was profiled in a study of blood T cell repertoires in COVID-19. On the study more broadly: Some COVID-19 samples were acute and others convalescent; all came from the United States, Italy and Spain. PBMCs, B-cell-depleted T cells, or T cells were the source of the cDNA or gDNA that made up the material.

V trimming: 5 bases; J trimming: 4 bases; junction bases outside the gene matches: 1. The CDR3 runs to 13 residues. Per the authors' pipeline: Reference gene primer amplification yielded estimated nucleated cell counts. TCRdb's copy holds only in-frame clones and misses some; the assay was immunoSEQ multiplex PCR. From that table come the V and J calls and clone size; the DNA was used to work out D and trimming. The repertoire holds approximately 38,000 clones, with around 88% as singletons. The specimen was peripheral blood. V and J are TRBV12-3 or TRBV12-4 and TRBJ1-3, with 8 bases aligning to TRBD1. The receptor was derived from a woman aged 70-85 years with active COVID-19. CDR3 region: CASSAGGGNTIYF. Here the CDR3 DNA reads TGTGCCAGCAGTGCAGGGGGCGGAAACACCATATATTTT.